This T cell receptor (beta chain) was observed in a study of T cell clusters in autoimmune cytopenias. As for the study in general: Per sample, median TRB depth was around 50,000 reads, yielding a median roughly 2,400 distinct clonotypes. Study-level points and caveats: Clustering suggested that physiological T cell clusters were missing in primary autoimmune cytopenia patients. Comparing secondary cytopenia with chronic lymphocytic leukemia showed no cluster-lack signature, apparently masked by lymphoma repertoire.

TRB rearrangements were amplified by touch-down multiplex PCR with mixed TRB-A/B primers. After re-calling the multiplex PCR reads, TCRdb lists one entry per CDR3 protein, DNA absent. This sample carries approximately 11,000 distinct CDR3 sequences, with around 21% going to the ten biggest clones. As regards this clonotype: Its specificity is not known.

Germline V gives CDR1 MNHEY, CDR2 SMNVEV (reference sequence). The CDR3 consists of 15 residues. TRB was amplified from roughly 250 ng of peripheral blood genomic DNA per sample. These same data were also listed under a study on T cell repertoires in aging, cancer and after chemotherapy. From that paper: Untreated cancer patients had significantly lower blood TCR diversity than age-matched healthy donors.

The sample comprised peripheral blood. The gene calls are TRBV27 and TRBJ2-1; TCRdb picks TRBD2, but there is no DNA to check that call. The receptor comes from a human donor in good health. The CDR3 is CASSSSGGPGNEQFF.